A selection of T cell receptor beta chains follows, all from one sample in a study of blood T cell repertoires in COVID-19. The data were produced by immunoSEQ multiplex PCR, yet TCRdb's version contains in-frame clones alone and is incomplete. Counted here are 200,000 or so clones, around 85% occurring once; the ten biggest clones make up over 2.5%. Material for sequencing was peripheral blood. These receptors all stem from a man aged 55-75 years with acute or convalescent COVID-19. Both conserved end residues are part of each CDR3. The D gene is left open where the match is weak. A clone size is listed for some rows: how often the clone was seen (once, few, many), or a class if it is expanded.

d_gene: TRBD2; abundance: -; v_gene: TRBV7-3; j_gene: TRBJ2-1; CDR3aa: CASSSLAGGGNEQFF; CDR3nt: TGTGCCAGCAGCTCGCTAGCGGGCGGGGGGAATGAGCAGTTCTTC
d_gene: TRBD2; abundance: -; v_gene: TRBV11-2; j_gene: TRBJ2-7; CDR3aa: CASSRMREGPYEQYF; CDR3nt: TGTGCCAGCAGCCGGATGCGGGAGGGCCCTTACGAGCAGTACTTC
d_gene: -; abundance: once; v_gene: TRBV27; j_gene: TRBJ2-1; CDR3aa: CASKPQKAGGNEQFF; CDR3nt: TGTGCCAGCAAACCACAGAAGGCCGGGGGCAATGAGCAGTTCTTC
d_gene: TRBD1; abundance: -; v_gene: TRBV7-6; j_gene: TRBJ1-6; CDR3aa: CASSLGGTASSPLHF; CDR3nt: TGTGCCAGCAGCTTAGGCGGGACAGCCAGCTCACCCCTCCACTTT
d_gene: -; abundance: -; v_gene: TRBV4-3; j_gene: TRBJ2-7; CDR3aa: CASSLNLAGYEQYF; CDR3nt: TGCGCCAGCAGCCTCAACCTTGCGGGTTACGAGCAGTACTTC
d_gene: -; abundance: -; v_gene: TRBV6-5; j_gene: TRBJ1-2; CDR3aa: CASSYSTGYGYTF; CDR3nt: TGTGCCAGCAGTTACTCGACGGGCTATGGCTACACCTTC
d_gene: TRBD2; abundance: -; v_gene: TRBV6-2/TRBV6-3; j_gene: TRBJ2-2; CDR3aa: CASSSPGLAPGELFF; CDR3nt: TGTGCCAGCAGTTCCCCGGGACTAGCTCCCGGGGAGCTGTTTTTT
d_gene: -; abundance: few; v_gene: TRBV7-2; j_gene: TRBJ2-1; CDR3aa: CASSLDRRVPDEQFF; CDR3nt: TGTGCCAGCAGCTTAGACCGAAGAGTACCGGATGAGCAGTTCTTC
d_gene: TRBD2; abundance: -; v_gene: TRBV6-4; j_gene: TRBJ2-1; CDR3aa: CASSRLLAGLHFLNEQFF; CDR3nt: TGTGCCAGCAGTCGTTTACTAGCGGGGCTACACTTTCTCAATGAGCAGTTCTTC
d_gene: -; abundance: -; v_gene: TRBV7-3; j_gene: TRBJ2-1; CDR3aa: CASSSRLEAGNEQFF; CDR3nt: TGTGCCAGCAGCTCGCGACTAGAAGCGGGCAATGAGCAGTTCTTC
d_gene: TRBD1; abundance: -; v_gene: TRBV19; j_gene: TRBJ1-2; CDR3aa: CASSPTGQGNYGYTF; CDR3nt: TGTGCCAGTAGTCCCACGGGACAGGGGAACTATGGCTACACCTTC
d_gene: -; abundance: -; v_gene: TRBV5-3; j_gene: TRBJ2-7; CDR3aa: CARSGDTDEQYF; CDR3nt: TGTGCCAGAAGCGGGGACACGGACGAACAGTACTTC
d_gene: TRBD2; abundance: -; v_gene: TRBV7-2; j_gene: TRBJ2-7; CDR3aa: CASSPQRGSYEQYF; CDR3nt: TGTGCCAGCAGCCCCCAGCGGGGCTCCTACGAGCAGTACTTC
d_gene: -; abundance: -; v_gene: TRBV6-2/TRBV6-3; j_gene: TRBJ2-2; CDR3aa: CASSYARSGELFF; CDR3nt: TGTGCCAGCAGTTACGCACGGTCCGGGGAGCTGTTTTTT
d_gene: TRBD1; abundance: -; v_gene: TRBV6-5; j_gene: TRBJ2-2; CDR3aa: CASRQGSVTGELFF; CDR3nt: TGTGCCAGCAGACAGGGGTCCGTCACCGGGGAGCTGTTTTTT
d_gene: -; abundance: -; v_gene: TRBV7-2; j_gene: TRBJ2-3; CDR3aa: CASSRGSGVWNTQYF; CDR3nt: TGTGCCAGCAGCCGCGGTAGCGGAGTTTGGAATACGCAGTATTTT
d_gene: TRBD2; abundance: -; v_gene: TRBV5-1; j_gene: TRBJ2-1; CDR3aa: CASSPGLAVNNEQFF; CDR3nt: TGCGCCAGCAGCCCGGGACTAGCGGTAAACAATGAGCAGTTCTTC
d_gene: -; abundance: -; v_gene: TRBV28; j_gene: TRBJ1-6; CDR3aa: CASRVWSSNSPLHF; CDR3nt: TGTGCCAGCAGAGTTTGGAGCAGTAATTCACCCCTCCACTTT